This entry lists 31 T cell receptor beta chains sequenced from one sample in a study of identical twins. MiXCR, applied by TCRdb to the 5' RACE reads, yields one record per CDR3 protein. The sample carries roughly 1.6 million distinct CDR3 sequences, more than 30% recorded once. Sequencing was performed on cord blood. These receptors were taken from a newborn girl in good health.

This chain uses TRBV20-1 with TRBJ2-2; TRBD2 agrees at 12 bases. Germline trimming cut 5 bases from V and 0 bases from J; bases unmatched to any gene: 4. This CDR3 has 16 amino acids. Germline V gives CDR1 DFQATT, CDR2 SNEGSKA (reference sequence). For the CDR3, the DNA is TGCAGTGCTCCGGGACTAGCGGGCGCGAACACCGGGGAGCTGTTTTTT. It is translated as CSAPGLAGANTGELFF.

The rearrangement joins TRBV30 to TRBJ2-7; D not resolved. V was trimmed by 4 bases and J by 7 bases, leaving 14 bases between them. CDR1 is GTSNPN, CDR2 SVGIG, per germline (reference sequence). The CDR3 runs to 12 residues. In nucleotides, the CDR3 is TGTGCCTGGATACGAGGTCTGGGGGAGCAGTACTTC. Translation: CAWIRGLGEQYF.

This clonotype was seen more than once but under ten times. The rearrangement uses TRBV5-1 and TRBJ2-5; D is perhaps TRBD1 or TRBD2 (5 bases each). In germline, CDR1 is SGHRS, CDR2 YFSETQ. The CDR3 sequence is 17 residues long. V was shortened by 1 base and J by 5 bases, with 21 bases between the two germline ends. CDR3 sequence reads: CASSLYPGPFVTETQYF. In DNA form, the CDR3 reads TGCGCCAGCAGCTTGTACCCGGGACCTTTCGTCACGGAGACCCAGTACTTC. The variable domain in full, completed from reference TRBV5-1 and TRBJ2-5, reads KAGVTQTPRYLIKTRGQQVTLSCSPISGHRSVSWYQQTPGQGLQFLFEYFSETQRNKGNFPGRFSGRQFSNSRSEMNVSTLELGDSALYLCASSLYPGPFVTETQYFGPGTRLLVL.

This clonotype has only a few counts. This chain joins TRBV28 and TRBJ2-5, with D unclear. The CDR3 is 15 residues long. Germline V CDR1 and CDR2: MDHEN, SYDVKM. The V end lost 3 bases, the J end lost 11 bases, and 22 bases lay between the germline ends. The CDR3: CASSFRSPGLGEQYF. CDR3 DNA sequence: TGTGCCAGCAGTTTTAGGTCACCTGGGCTTGGTGAGCAGTACTTC.

This clonotype was recorded at least ten times. V gene TRBV11-2 combines with J gene TRBJ2-1, with D tentatively TRBD2 (5 bases). Germline CDR1 is SGHAT and CDR2 is FQNNGV. The CDR3 has 14 amino acids. V was pared by 5 bases and J by 3 bases, with 11 bases between. The CDR3 loop reads CASSPSLIYNEQFF. Here the CDR3 DNA reads TGTGCCAGCAGCCCTAGCTTGATCTACAATGAGCAGTTCTTC.

This clonotype came up many times. The rearrangement links TRBV29-1 to TRBJ1-2; no clear D gene. V lost 0 bases to trimming and J lost 1 base, with 3 bases between them. CDR1 SQVTM and CDR2 ANQGSEA come from the germline V gene. The CDR3 spans 12 residues. CDR3 sequence reads: CSVEDINYGYTF. The CDR3 region has the DNA TGCAGCGTTGAAGATATTAACTATGGCTACACCTTC.

The chain has TRBV14 and TRBJ2-5, with 8 bases lining up with TRBD2. Germline V lookup: CDR1 SGHDN, CDR2 FVKESK. V shed 5 bases and J 0 bases; nucleotides not matched to a gene: 11. The CDR3 has 17 residues. The CDR3: CASSTRPLAAHQETQYF. The CDR3 bases are TGTGCCAGCAGCACCAGGCCACTAGCGGCTCACCAAGAGACCCAGTACTTC.

This clonotype appeared a single time. The gene calls are TRBV6-7 and TRBJ1-4; D perhaps matches TRBD1 (6 bases). TRBV6-7 is identified as an open reading frame with a role that is uncertain. Trimming removed 5 bases from V and 8 bases from J, with 15 bases in between. There are 14 residues in the CDR3. CDR3 sequence: CASSGTRTEEKLFF. Here the CDR3 DNA reads TGTGCCAGCAGTGGCACACGGACAGAAGAAAAACTGTTTTTT.

This chain links TRBV6-2 or TRBV6-3 with TRBJ2-7; a possible D gene is TRBD1 (6 bases). The CDR3 loop spans 15 amino acids. The germline V and J ends were trimmed by 6 bases and 2 bases, with 17 bases remaining between them. Germline V gene data show CDR1 as MNHEY and CDR2 as SVGEGT. CDR3 coding DNA: TGTGCCAGCAGGGGTGGACAGTGGGCTACCTACGAGCAGTACTTC. Translation: CASRGGQWATYEQYF.

The V call is TRBV3-1, the J call TRBJ2-3; a possible D gene is TRBD2 (6 bases). Trimming shortened V by 8 bases and J by 2 bases, and 11 bases separated the two germline ends. The CDR3 runs to 13 residues. Germline V gives CDR1 LGHDT, CDR2 YNNKEL (reference sequence). This chain's CDR3 is CASRDFPTDTQYF. The CDR3 DNA follows: TGTGCCAGCCGGGACTTCCCCACAGATACGCAGTATTTT.

The gene calls are TRBV6-2 or TRBV6-3 and TRBJ2-1, with TRBD2 matching 8 bases. V was clipped by 4 bases and J by 6 bases; unmatched bases: 11. The CDR3 has 16 amino acids. Germline lookup yields CDR1 MNHEY and CDR2 SVGEGT. CDR3 DNA sequence: TGTGCCAGCAGTTTCCTCCTTAGCGGGAAAGGCAATGAGCAGTTCTTC. Its protein is CASSFLLSGKGNEQFF.

In its sample, this clonotype was seen many times. J is TRBJ2-3 and V is TRBV4-1; tentative D call: TRBD1 (5 bases). The V end lost 1 base, the J end lost 2 bases, and 7 bases lay between the germline ends. Germline V CDR1 and CDR2: MGHRA, YSYEKL. This CDR3 is built from 14 residues. Here the CDR3 reads CASSQGRATDTQYF. The CDR3 bases are TGCGCCAGCAGCCAAGGCAGGGCCACAGATACGCAGTATTTT.

In its sample, this clonotype was seen a few times. The chain combines TRBV27 with TRBJ1-2, with D tentatively TRBD1 (6 bases). This CDR3 region has 18 residues. V lost 6 bases and J 4 bases, leaving 27 bases between the germline ends. Germline CDR1 and CDR2: MNHEY and SMNVEV (reference sequence). CDR3 DNA: TGTGCCAGCAGGCCTTTAGGGGGGACCCTAAAGGAGGTCTATGGCTACACCTTC. Translation gives CASRPLGGTLKEVYGYTF.

This clonotype has only a few counts. The rearrangement uses TRBV12-3 or TRBV12-4 and TRBJ1-3; D is undetermined. The CDR3 totals 14 residues. V lost 1 base, J lost 2 bases, and 6 bases lay in between. The CDR3 bases are TGTGCCAGCAGTTTAGGGGCCGCTGGAAACACCATATATTTT. Its protein product is CASSLGAAGNTIYF.

The rearrangement joins TRBV5-1 to TRBJ2-7; D call uncertain. Germline V gives CDR1 SGHRS, CDR2 YFSETQ. V lost 0 bases and J lost 1, with 14 bases in between. This CDR3 is 16 amino acids long. The CDR3: CASSLGMRQVSYEQYF. The CDR3 nucleotides read TGCGCCAGCAGCTTGGGGATGAGACAAGTATCCTACGAGCAGTACTTC.

The chain has TRBV2 and TRBJ2-5; 10 bases agree with TRBD2. Germline V gene data show CDR1 as SNHLY and CDR2 as FYNNEI. Germline trimming cut 4 bases from V and 6 bases from J; bases unmatched to any gene: 11. This CDR3 region has 16 residues. This CDR3 is CASSGRSSGGFKTQYF. DNA for the CDR3: TGTGCCAGCAGTGGGAGATCTAGCGGGGGCTTTAAGACCCAGTACTTC.

This clonotype was seen only a few times. This chain joins TRBV12-3 or TRBV12-4 and TRBJ1-2; 10 bases are a match to TRBD1. CDR3 length: 13 residues. The V segment lost 4 bases and the J segment 7 bases; nucleotides outside the gene matches: 3. In DNA, the CDR3 is TGTGCCAGCAGTTACCGGGACAGGGGTGGCTACACCTTC. Residues: CASSYRDRGGYTF.

The CDR3 spells CASSYSLQGKGFTDTQYF. For the CDR3, the DNA is TGTGCCAGCAGTTACTCGTTACAGGGGAAGGGATTCACAGATACGCAGTATTTT. The chain has TRBV6-5 and TRBJ2-3; TRBD1 matches at 7 bases. The V and J ends lost 0 bases and 2 bases, in that order; junction bases with no gene match: 11. From germline, CDR1 is MNHEY and CDR2 SVGAGI. This CDR3 spans 18 amino acids.

This clonotype was found a few times. The rearrangement joins TRBV9 to TRBJ2-5; 10 bases map to TRBD2. The V and J ends lost 7 bases and 3 bases, in that order; junction bases with no gene match: 6. The CDR3 length is 14 residues. Per the germline V gene, CDR1 is SGDLS and CDR2 is YYNGEE. CDR3 loop: CASSRSGGEETQYF. CDR3 DNA sequence: TGTGCCAGCTCCCGCAGCGGGGGGGAAGAGACCCAGTACTTC.

Here the CDR3 DNA reads TGTGCCACCAGAGCGGATATACCGGGACAGGGACCAGATACGCAGTATTTT. It specifies CATRADIPGQGPDTQYF. The chain joins TRBV24-1 to TRBJ2-3; 9 nucleotides align to TRBD1. The trim removed 7 bases at V and 4 bases at J, leaving 14 bases unmatched. In germline, CDR1 is KGHDR, CDR2 SFDVKD. The CDR3 loop spans 17 amino acids.

The chain has TRBV6-1 and TRBJ2-1, with 12 bases aligning to TRBD2. The junction had 21 bases not matched to a gene; V was cut back by 4 bases and J by 2 bases. The CDR3 has 22 amino acids. In germline, CDR1 is MNHNS, CDR2 SASEGT. The CDR3 nucleotides are TGTGCCAGCAGTGCCATCCGGGGGACTGCTAGCGGGAGGGGCCATCCCTACAATGAGCAGTTCTTC. This translates into CASSAIRGTASGRGHPYNEQFF.

The chain combines TRBV11-2 with TRBJ2-5, with no clear D. The germline V gene has CDR1 SGHAT and CDR2 FQNNGV. Trimming pared 5 bases from V and 1 base from J, leaving 11 bases between. The CDR3 has 14 residues. This CDR3 is CASSTYQVQETQYF. In DNA, the CDR3 is TGTGCCAGCAGCACCTACCAGGTCCAAGAGACCCAGTACTTC.

This clonotype was detected only a few times. V and J are TRBV4-1 and TRBJ2-1; 10 nucleotides match TRBD2. The trim removed 1 base at V and 2 bases at J, leaving 8 bases unmatched. The CDR3 is 18 residues long. Germline V gene sequence: CDR1 MGHRA, CDR2 YSYEKL. DNA of the CDR3: TGCGCCAGCAGCCAAGGTGCTAGCGGGGGTCTCGCCTACAATGAGCAGTTCTTC. It encodes CASSQGASGGLAYNEQFF.

The chain is built from TRBV12-3 or TRBV12-4 and TRBJ1-6, with D possibly matching TRBD1 (5 bases). V gave up 2 bases and J gave up 5 bases, with 16 bases separating them. This CDR3 is built from 17 residues. As DNA, the CDR3 is TGTGCCAGCAGTTTATTAGGCAGGGTGGTAAATAATTCACCCCTCCACTTT. Amino acids: CASSLLGRVVNNSPLHF.

The gene calls are TRBV29-1 and TRBJ2-7, with D possibly matching TRBD2 (6 bases). CDR3 size: 15 residues. V lost 4 bases and J lost 7, with 23 bases in between. Germline V gives CDR1 SQVTM, CDR2 ANQGSEA. The chain's CDR3 is CSVVSRGLTSDEQYF. In DNA, the CDR3 is TGCAGCGTTGTGTCGCGGGGACTGACCAGCGATGAGCAGTACTTC.

The chain uses TRBV2 and TRBJ1-5; D call uncertain. CDR1 and CDR2 from the germline V gene are SNHLY and FYNNEI. The ends were cut back, 5 bases at V and 5 bases at J, with 16 bases in the middle. CDR3 length equals 15 residues. This CDR3 is CASSKGRIGDQPQHF. CDR3 DNA sequence: TGTGCCAGCAGTAAAGGGCGCATCGGGGATCAGCCCCAGCATTTT. The variable domain in full, with the rest retrieved from reference TRBV2 and TRBJ1-5, is EPEVTQTPSHQVTQMGQEVILRCVPISNHLYFYWYRQILGQKVEFLVSFYNNEISEKSEIFDDQFSVERPDGSNFTLKIRSTKLEDSAMYFCASSKGRIGDQPQHFGDGTRLSIL.

This clonotype was seen only a few times. J is TRBJ2-1 and V is TRBV11-2; 7 nucleotides line up with TRBD2. V lost 0 bases to trimming and J lost 7 bases; unmatched junction nucleotides: 6. Germline CDR1 is SGHAT and CDR2 is FQNNGV. This CDR3 region has 15 residues. CDR3 region: CASSLEGGGYNEQFF. DNA for the CDR3: TGTGCCAGCAGCTTAGAGGGGGGGGGATATAATGAGCAGTTCTTC. Full variable domain (rest looked up from reference TRBV11-2 and TRBJ2-1): EAGVAQSPRYKIIEKRQSVAFWCNPISGHATLYWYQQILGQGPKLLIQFQNNGVVDDSQLPKDRFSAERLKGVDSTLKIQPAKLEDSAVYLCASSLEGGGYNEQFFGPGTRLTVL.

The chain couples TRBV20-1 to TRBJ1-1; weak D call: TRBD1 (6 bases). In germline, CDR1 is DFQATT, CDR2 SNEGSKA (reference sequence). The germline V and J ends were trimmed by 6 bases and 6 bases, with 14 bases remaining between them. The CDR3 loop spans 12 amino acids. Here the CDR3 reads CSARYREAEAFF. The CDR3 region has the DNA TGCAGTGCCAGGTACAGGGAGGCTGAAGCTTTCTTT.

This clonotype has only a few counts. V usage is TRBV21-1 and J usage is TRBJ1-2; TRBD1, the table's D call, was not compared with the DNA. TRBV21-1 is marked as a pseudogene. CDR3 length: 13 amino acids. For the CDR3, the DNA is TGTGCCAGCAGCGCCCCCCCCAGTGGTGGCTACACCTTC. Its translation is CASSAPPSGGYTF.

The gene calls are TRBV12-3 or TRBV12-4 and TRBJ2-5; 8 positions agree with TRBD2. V lost 7 bases, J lost 11 bases, and 12 bases stayed unmatched. The CDR3 sequence is 13 residues long. CDR3 residues: CASIQREFDEQYF. As DNA, the CDR3 is TGTGCCAGCATCCAGCGGGAGTTCGATGAGCAGTACTTC.

The rearrangement joins TRBV5-1 to TRBJ2-1, with TRBD1 as a possible D gene (5 bases). V was shortened by 0 bases and J by 6 bases, with 10 bases between the two germline ends. The germline V gene encodes CDR1 SGHRS and CDR2 YFSETQ. This CDR3 spans 14 amino acids. The CDR3 protein is CASSLGTRLNEQFF. DNA of the CDR3: TGCGCCAGCAGCTTGGGGACACGGCTCAATGAGCAGTTCTTC.